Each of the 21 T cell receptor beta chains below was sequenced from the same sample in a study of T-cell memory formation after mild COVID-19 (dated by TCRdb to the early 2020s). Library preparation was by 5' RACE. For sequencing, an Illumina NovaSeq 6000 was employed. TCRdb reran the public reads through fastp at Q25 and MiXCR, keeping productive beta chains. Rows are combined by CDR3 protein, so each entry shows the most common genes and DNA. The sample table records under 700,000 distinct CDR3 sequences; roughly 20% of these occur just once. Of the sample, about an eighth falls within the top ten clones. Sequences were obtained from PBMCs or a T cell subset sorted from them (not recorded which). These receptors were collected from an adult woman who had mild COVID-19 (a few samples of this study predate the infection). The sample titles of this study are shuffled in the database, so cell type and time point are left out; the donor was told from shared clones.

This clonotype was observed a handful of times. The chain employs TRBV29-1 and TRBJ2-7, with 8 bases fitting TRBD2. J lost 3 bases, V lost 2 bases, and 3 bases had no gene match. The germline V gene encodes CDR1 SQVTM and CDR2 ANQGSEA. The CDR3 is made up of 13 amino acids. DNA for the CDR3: TGCAGCGTTGAATTGGGACTAGGCTACGAGCAGTACTTC. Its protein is CSVELGLGYEQYF.

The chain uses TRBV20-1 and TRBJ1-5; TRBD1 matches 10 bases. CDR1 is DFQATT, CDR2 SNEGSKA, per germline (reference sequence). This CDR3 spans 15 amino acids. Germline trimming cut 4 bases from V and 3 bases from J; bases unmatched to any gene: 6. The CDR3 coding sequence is TGCAGTGCTACGACAGGGGGCGAGATCAATCAGCCCCAGCATTTT. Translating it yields CSATTGGEINQPQHF.

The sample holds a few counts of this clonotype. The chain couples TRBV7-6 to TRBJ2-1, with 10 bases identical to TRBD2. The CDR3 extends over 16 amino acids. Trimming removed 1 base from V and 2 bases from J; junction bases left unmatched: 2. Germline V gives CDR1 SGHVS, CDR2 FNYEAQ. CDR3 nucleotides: TGTGCCAGCAGCTTAGAGCGGGGGGGCCCCTACAATGAGCAGTTCTTC. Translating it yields CASSLERGGPYNEQFF.

CDR3 bases: TGTGCCAGCAGGAGCCGGGACAGGGTAACCGGGGAGCTGTTTTTT. This sequence encodes CASRSRDRVTGELFF. The chain recombines TRBV3-1 with TRBJ2-2; 9 bases agree with TRBD1. The CDR3 runs 15 residues. Germline values: CDR1 LGHDT, CDR2 YNNKEL (reference sequence). V was clipped by 6 bases and J by 5 bases; unmatched bases: 7.

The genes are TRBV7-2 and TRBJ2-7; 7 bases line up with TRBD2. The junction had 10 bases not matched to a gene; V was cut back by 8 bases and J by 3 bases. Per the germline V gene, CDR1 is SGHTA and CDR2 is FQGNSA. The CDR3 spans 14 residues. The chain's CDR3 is CASRFGGSFYEQYF. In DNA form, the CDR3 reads TGTGCCAGCCGATTTGGCGGGAGTTTCTACGAGCAGTACTTC.

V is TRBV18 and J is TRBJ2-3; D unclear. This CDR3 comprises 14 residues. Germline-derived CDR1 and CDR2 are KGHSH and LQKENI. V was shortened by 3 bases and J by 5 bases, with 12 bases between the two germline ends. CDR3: CASSPPQVVDTQYF. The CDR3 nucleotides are TGTGCCAGCTCACCCCCCCAGGTGGTAGATACGCAGTATTTT.

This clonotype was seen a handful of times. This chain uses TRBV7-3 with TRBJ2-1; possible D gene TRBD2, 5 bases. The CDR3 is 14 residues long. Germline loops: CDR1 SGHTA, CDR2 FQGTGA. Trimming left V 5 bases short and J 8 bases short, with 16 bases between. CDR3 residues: CASSQIGSGHEQFF. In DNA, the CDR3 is TGTGCCAGCAGCCAAATCGGCAGCGGCCATGAGCAGTTCTTC.

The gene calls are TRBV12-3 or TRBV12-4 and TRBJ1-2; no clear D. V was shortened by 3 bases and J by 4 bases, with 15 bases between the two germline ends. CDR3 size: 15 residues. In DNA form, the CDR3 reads TGTGCCAGCAGTTTTGGAGTCAGGACCAGCTATGGCTACACCTTC. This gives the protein CASSFGVRTSYGYTF.

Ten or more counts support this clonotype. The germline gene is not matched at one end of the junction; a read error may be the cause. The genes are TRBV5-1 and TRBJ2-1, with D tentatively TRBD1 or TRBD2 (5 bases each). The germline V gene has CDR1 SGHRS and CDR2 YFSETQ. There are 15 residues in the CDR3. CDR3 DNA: TGTGCCAGCAGTTTAGAGGGGAGCTCCTACAATGAGCAGTTCTTC. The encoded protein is CASSLEGSSYNEQFF.

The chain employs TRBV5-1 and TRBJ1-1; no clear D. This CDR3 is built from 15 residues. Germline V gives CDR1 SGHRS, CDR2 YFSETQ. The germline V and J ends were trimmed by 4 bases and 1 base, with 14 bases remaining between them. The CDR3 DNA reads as TGCGCCAGCAGCCCTCTTCATTCCGGGAACACTGAAGCTTTCTTT. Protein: CASSPLHSGNTEAFF.

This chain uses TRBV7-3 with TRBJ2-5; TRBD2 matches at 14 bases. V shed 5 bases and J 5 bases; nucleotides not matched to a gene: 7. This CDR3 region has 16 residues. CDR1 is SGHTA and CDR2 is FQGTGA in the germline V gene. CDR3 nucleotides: TGTGCCAGCAGCCCCGGACTAGCGGGAGGTTTGGAGACCCAGTACTTC. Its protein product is CASSPGLAGGLETQYF. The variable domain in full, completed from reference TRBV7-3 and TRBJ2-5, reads GAGVSQTPSNKVTEKGKYVELRCDPISGHTALYWYRQSLGQGPEFLIYFQGTGAADDSGLPNDRFFAVRPEGSVSTLKIQRTERGDSAVYLCASSPGLAGGLETQYFGPGTRLLVL.

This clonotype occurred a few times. The DNA for the CDR3 is TGTGCCAGCAGTTATGGGACCACCTCCGGTGAGCAGTTCTTC. Translation gives CASSYGTTSGEQFF. The chain employs TRBV6-2 or TRBV6-3 and TRBJ2-1, with D perhaps TRBD1 or TRBD2 (5 bases each). The CDR3 has 14 amino acids. In germline, CDR1 is MNHEY, CDR2 SVGEGT. V lost 3 bases and J 9 bases, leaving 15 bases between the germline ends.

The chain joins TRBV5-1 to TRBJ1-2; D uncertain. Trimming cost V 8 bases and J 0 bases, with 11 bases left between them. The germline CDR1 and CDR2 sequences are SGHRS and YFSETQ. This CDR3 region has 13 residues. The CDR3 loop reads CASGEGANYGYTF. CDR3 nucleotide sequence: TGCGCCAGTGGTGAGGGAGCTAACTATGGCTACACCTTC. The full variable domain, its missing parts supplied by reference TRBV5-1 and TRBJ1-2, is KAGVTQTPRYLIKTRGQQVTLSCSPISGHRSVSWYQQTPGQGLQFLFEYFSETQRNKGNFPGRFSGRQFSNSRSEMNVSTLELGDSALYLCASGEGANYGYTFGSGTRLTVV.

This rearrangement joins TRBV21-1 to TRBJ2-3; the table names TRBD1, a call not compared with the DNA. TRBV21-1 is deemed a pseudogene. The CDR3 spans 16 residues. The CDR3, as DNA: TGTGCCAGCAGCAAGGCGGGCAGGGCAGGGTGGGGTACGCAGTATTTT. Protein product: CASSKAGRAGWGTQYF.

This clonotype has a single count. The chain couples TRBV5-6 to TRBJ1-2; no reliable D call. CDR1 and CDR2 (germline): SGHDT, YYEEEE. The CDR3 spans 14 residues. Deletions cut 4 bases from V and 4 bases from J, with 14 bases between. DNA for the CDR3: TGTGCCAGCAGCCGAGAGGACGTTGGCTATGGCTACACCTTC. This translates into CASSREDVGYGYTF.

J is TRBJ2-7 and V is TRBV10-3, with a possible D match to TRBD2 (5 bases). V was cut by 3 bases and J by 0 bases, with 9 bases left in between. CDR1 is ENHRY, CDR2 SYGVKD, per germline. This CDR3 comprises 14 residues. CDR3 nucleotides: TGTGCCATCAGTGACTCCGGGGTCTCCTACGAGCAGTACTTC. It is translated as CAISDSGVSYEQYF.

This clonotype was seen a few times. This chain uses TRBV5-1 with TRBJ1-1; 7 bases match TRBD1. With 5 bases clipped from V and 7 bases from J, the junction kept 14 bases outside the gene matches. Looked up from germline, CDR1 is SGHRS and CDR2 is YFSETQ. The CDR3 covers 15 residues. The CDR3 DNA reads TGCGCCAGCAGTCCGGCGCAGGGGGGTGCGGATGAAGCTTTCTTT. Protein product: CASSPAQGGADEAFF.

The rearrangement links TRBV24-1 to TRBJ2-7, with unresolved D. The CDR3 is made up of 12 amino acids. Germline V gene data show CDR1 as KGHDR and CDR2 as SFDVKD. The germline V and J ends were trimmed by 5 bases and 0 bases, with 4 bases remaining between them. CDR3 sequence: CATSGHSYEQYF. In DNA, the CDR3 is TGTGCCACCAGTGGACACTCCTACGAGCAGTACTTC.

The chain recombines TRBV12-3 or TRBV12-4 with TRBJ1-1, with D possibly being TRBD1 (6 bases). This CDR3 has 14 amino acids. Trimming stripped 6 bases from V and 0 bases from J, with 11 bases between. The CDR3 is CASSRGRMNTEAFF. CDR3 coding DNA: TGTGCCAGCAGCAGGGGCAGGATGAACACTGAAGCTTTCTTT.

CDR3 coding DNA: TGCGCCAGCAGCCAAGAGGCTGGATCTGGGCGTCGGGGGAGGACTGAAGCTTTCTTT. This translates into CASSQEAGSGRRGRTEAFF. This chain joins TRBV4-3 and TRBJ1-1; weak D call: TRBD1 (5 bases). CDR3 length: 19 residues. Germline CDR1 is LGHNA and CDR2 is YSLEER. V shed 0 bases and J shed 5 bases, with 25 bases lying between them.

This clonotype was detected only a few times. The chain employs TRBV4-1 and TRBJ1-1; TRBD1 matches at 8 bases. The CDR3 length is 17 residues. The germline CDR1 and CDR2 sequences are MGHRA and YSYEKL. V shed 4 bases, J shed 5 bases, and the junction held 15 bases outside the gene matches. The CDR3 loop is CASSPDAGQGATTEAFF. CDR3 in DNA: TGCGCCAGCAGCCCAGACGCCGGCCAGGGGGCAACGACTGAAGCTTTCTTT.